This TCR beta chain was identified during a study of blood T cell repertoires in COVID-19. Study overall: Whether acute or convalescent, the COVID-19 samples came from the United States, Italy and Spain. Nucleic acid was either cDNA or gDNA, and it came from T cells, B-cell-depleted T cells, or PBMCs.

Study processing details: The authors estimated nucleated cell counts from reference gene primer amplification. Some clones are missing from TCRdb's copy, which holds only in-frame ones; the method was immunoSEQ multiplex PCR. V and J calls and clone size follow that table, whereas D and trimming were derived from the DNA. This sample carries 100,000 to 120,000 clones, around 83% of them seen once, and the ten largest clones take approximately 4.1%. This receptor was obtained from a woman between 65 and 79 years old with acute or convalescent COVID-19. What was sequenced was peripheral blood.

This CDR3 reads CASSLGTGGVTEQFF. CDR3 sequence (DNA): TGCGCCAGCAGCTTGGGGACAGGGGGCGTAACTGAGCAGTTCTTC. The rearrangement joins TRBV5-1 to TRBJ2-1, with TRBD1 identical over 11 bases. The germline gives CDR1 SGHRS, CDR2 YFSETQ. Trimming took 0 bases from V and 9 from J; bases not matched to a gene: 5. The CDR3 sequence is 15 residues long. Based on the CDR3 plus reference TRBV5-1 and TRBJ2-1, the full variable domain is KAGVTQTPRYLIKTRGQQVTLSCSPISGHRSVSWYQQTPGQGLQFLFEYFSETQRNKGNFPGRFSGRQFSNSRSEMNVSTLELGDSALYLCASSLGTGGVTEQFFGPGTRLTVL.